Listed below are T cell receptor beta chains from one sample, sequenced in a study of blood T cell repertoires in COVID-19. Sequencing was performed with immunoSEQ multiplex PCR; in TCRdb, only in-frame clones are kept and a portion is missing. This sample has about 280,000 clones; 85% occur once, and the top ten carry 2% to 3%. Source material: PBMCs or T cells enriched from blood (not recorded which). The receptors here all came from a woman aged 45-65 years who had recovered from COVID-19. Each CDR3 is given with its conserved first and last residue. The D gene is left open where the match is weak. Only part of the rows carry a size: once, few, many, or a class if the clone is expanded.

v_gene: TRBV20-1; d_gene: NA; j_gene: TRBJ2-3; abundance: NA; CDR3aa: CSAIFSDTQYF; CDR3nt: TGCAGTGCTATCTTTTCAGATACGCAGTATTTT
v_gene: TRBV7-6; d_gene: NA; j_gene: TRBJ1-5; abundance: NA; CDR3aa: CASSLGRSNQPQHF; CDR3nt: TGTGCCAGCAGCTTAGGGCGGAGCAATCAGCCCCAGCATTTT
v_gene: TRBV5-4; d_gene: TRBD1; j_gene: TRBJ1-6; abundance: NA; CDR3aa: CASSLNRGSYNSPLHF; CDR3nt: TGTGCCAGCAGCTTGAACAGGGGGTCCTATAATTCACCCCTCCACTTT
v_gene: TRBV28; d_gene: NA; j_gene: TRBJ1-4; abundance: once; CDR3aa: CASGEGLGLFF; CDR3nt: TGTGCCAGCGGGGAAGGACTGGGGCTGTTTTTT
v_gene: TRBV7-6; d_gene: TRBD1; j_gene: TRBJ1-1; abundance: NA; CDR3aa: CASSLEGGSAEAFF; CDR3nt: TGTGCCAGCAGCTTAGAAGGGGGCTCTGCTGAAGCTTTCTTT
v_gene: TRBV9; d_gene: NA; j_gene: TRBJ2-2; abundance: few; CDR3aa: CASSVERADTGELFF; CDR3nt: TGTGCCAGCAGCGTAGAGCGAGCGGACACCGGGGAGCTGTTTTTT
v_gene: TRBV24-1; d_gene: TRBD1; j_gene: TRBJ1-4; abundance: NA; CDR3aa: CATSERQGAEEKLFF; CDR3nt: TGTGCCACCAGTGAGCGACAGGGGGCGGAGGAAAAACTGTTTTTT
v_gene: TRBV5-1; d_gene: NA; j_gene: TRBJ2-3; abundance: many; CDR3aa: CASSSLGTDTQYF; CDR3nt: TGCGCCAGCAGCTCTCTAGGCACAGATACGCAGTATTTT
v_gene: TRBV30; d_gene: NA; j_gene: TRBJ2-5; abundance: NA; CDR3aa: CAWSRLGTGTQYF; CDR3nt: TGTGCCTGGAGTCGCCTAGGTACAGGGACCCAGTACTTC
v_gene: TRBV30; d_gene: TRBD1; j_gene: TRBJ2-7; abundance: NA; CDR3aa: CAWTEWVSDRGQGEQYF; CDR3nt: TGTGCCTGGACGGAGTGGGTTTCGGACAGGGGGCAGGGCGAGCAGTACTTC
v_gene: TRBV7-9; d_gene: NA; j_gene: TRBJ2-3; abundance: few; CDR3aa: CASSVYKTSTDTQYF; CDR3nt: TGTGCCAGCAGCGTTTACAAGACAAGCACAGATACGCAGTATTTT
v_gene: TRBV11-2; d_gene: NA; j_gene: TRBJ1-1; abundance: once; CDR3aa: CASSFQGNTEAFF; CDR3nt: TGTGCCAGCAGCTTTCAGGGGAACACTGAAGCTTTCTTT
v_gene: TRBV5-4; d_gene: TRBD1; j_gene: TRBJ1-1; abundance: few; CDR3aa: CASGQGVTSTEAFF; CDR3nt: TGTGCCAGCGGACAGGGGGTAACTAGCACTGAAGCTTTCTTT
v_gene: TRBV13; d_gene: NA; j_gene: TRBJ1-3; abundance: NA; CDR3aa: CASSLGRRENTIYF; CDR3nt: TGTGCCAGCAGCCTCGGAAGACGGGAAAACACCATATATTTT
v_gene: TRBV7-9; d_gene: NA; j_gene: TRBJ1-1; abundance: few; CDR3aa: CASIPGLGVTKNTEAFF; CDR3nt: TGTGCCAGCATCCCCGGTCTGGGCGTCACCAAGAACACTGAAGCTTTCTTT
v_gene: TRBV6-6; d_gene: TRBD2; j_gene: TRBJ2-7; abundance: NA; CDR3aa: CASTPSGSYEQYF; CDR3nt: TGTGCCAGCACACCTAGCGGGAGCTACGAGCAGTACTTC
v_gene: TRBV11-2; d_gene: NA; j_gene: TRBJ1-3; abundance: NA; CDR3aa: CASSRRIQEGGNTIYF; CDR3nt: TGTGCCAGCAGCCGCCGGATACAGGAGGGTGGAAACACCATATATTTT
v_gene: TRBV6-5; d_gene: NA; j_gene: TRBJ1-2; abundance: NA; CDR3aa: CASSSHNSYGYTF; CDR3nt: TGTGCCAGCAGTTCCCATAACTCCTATGGCTACACCTTC
v_gene: TRBV7-9; d_gene: NA; j_gene: TRBJ2-7; abundance: NA; CDR3aa: CASSPRGSSFHEQYF; CDR3nt: TGTGCCAGCAGCCCCCGGGGGTCTAGCTTCCACGAGCAGTACTTC
v_gene: TRBV5-1; d_gene: TRBD1; j_gene: TRBJ1-5; abundance: few; CDR3aa: CASSLTGQGNQPQHF; CDR3nt: TGCGCCAGCAGCTTGACCGGACAGGGCAATCAGCCCCAGCATTTT
v_gene: TRBV3-1/TRBV3-2; d_gene: NA; j_gene: TRBJ2-1; abundance: NA; CDR3aa: CASSQGGGVGRGNEQFF; CDR3nt: TGTGCCAGCAGCCAAGGTGGTGGAGTCGGGAGAGGCAATGAGCAGTTCTTC
v_gene: TRBV30; d_gene: NA; j_gene: TRBJ2-2; abundance: NA; CDR3aa: CAWSDLRSTGELFF; CDR3nt: TGTGCCTGGAGTGATCTCCGTAGCACCGGGGAGCTGTTTTTT
v_gene: TRBV7-3; d_gene: NA; j_gene: TRBJ2-1; abundance: NA; CDR3aa: CASSSGSYNEQFF; CDR3nt: TGTGCCAGCAGCTCCGGCTCCTACAATGAGCAGTTCTTC
v_gene: TRBV19; d_gene: NA; j_gene: TRBJ1-5; abundance: NA; CDR3aa: CASSIGGGDQPQHF; CDR3nt: TGTGCCAGTAGTATAGGTGGGGGCGATCAGCCCCAGCATTTT
v_gene: TRBV25-1; d_gene: TRBD2; j_gene: TRBJ2-7; abundance: NA; CDR3aa: CASSESILAGVSYEQYF; CDR3nt: TGTGCCAGCAGTGAATCAATACTAGCGGGGGTCTCCTACGAGCAGTACTTC
v_gene: TRBV4-3; d_gene: NA; j_gene: TRBJ1-2; abundance: NA; CDR3aa: CASRQRPGGYTF; CDR3nt: TGCGCCAGCAGACAACGACCGGGGGGCTACACCTTC
v_gene: TRBV7-3; d_gene: NA; j_gene: TRBJ2-2; abundance: once; CDR3aa: CASSLAGGNTGELFF; CDR3nt: TGTGCCAGCAGCTTAGCTGGAGGGAACACCGGGGAGCTGTTTTTT
v_gene: TRBV10-2; d_gene: TRBD2; j_gene: TRBJ2-3; abundance: once; CDR3aa: CASSNGRAGADTQYF; CDR3nt: TGCGCCAGCAGTAACGGGAGGGCCGGGGCAGATACGCAGTATTTT
v_gene: TRBV7-2; d_gene: NA; j_gene: TRBJ1-4; abundance: NA; CDR3aa: CASSLAGGEKLFF; CDR3nt: TGTGCCAGCAGCTTAGCGGGGGGTGAAAAACTGTTTTTT
v_gene: TRBV19; d_gene: NA; j_gene: TRBJ1-6; abundance: NA; CDR3aa: CASSGGDSPLHF; CDR3nt: TGTGCCAGTAGCGGGGGTGATTCACCCCTCCACTTT
v_gene: TRBV10-3; d_gene: NA; j_gene: TRBJ1-2; abundance: NA; CDR3aa: CAISPYPTDQYGYTF; CDR3nt: TGTGCCATCAGCCCATACCCGACAGACCAATATGGCTACACCTTC
v_gene: TRBV4-2; d_gene: NA; j_gene: TRBJ2-3; abundance: NA; CDR3aa: CASSPTSTDTQYF; CDR3nt: TGTGCCAGCAGCCCAACATCCACAGATACGCAGTATTTT
v_gene: TRBV4-2; d_gene: NA; j_gene: TRBJ1-2; abundance: NA; CDR3aa: CASSQDQAFYYTF; CDR3nt: TGTGCCAGCAGCCAAGATCAAGCGTTTTACTACACCTTC
v_gene: TRBV27; d_gene: NA; j_gene: TRBJ1-1; abundance: NA; CDR3aa: CASSLWQGSTEAFF; CDR3nt: TGTGCCAGCAGTTTGTGGCAGGGCTCCACTGAAGCTTTCTTT
v_gene: TRBV5-6; d_gene: TRBD2; j_gene: TRBJ2-2; abundance: few; CDR3aa: CASSFPGLAGAGELFF; CDR3nt: TGTGCCAGCAGTTTCCCGGGACTAGCGGGAGCGGGGGAGCTGTTTTTT
v_gene: TRBV19; d_gene: TRBD2; j_gene: TRBJ2-5; abundance: NA; CDR3aa: CASTGGGPSLKETQYF; CDR3nt: TGTGCCAGTACGGGCGGGGGGCCCAGCCTCAAAGAGACCCAGTACTTC
v_gene: TRBV4-1; d_gene: NA; j_gene: TRBJ2-7; abundance: NA; CDR3aa: CASSQGATASSYEQYF; CDR3nt: TGCGCCAGCAGCCAAGGGGCTACAGCCTCCTCCTACGAGCAGTACTTC
v_gene: TRBV11-2; d_gene: TRBD1; j_gene: TRBJ1-3; abundance: NA; CDR3aa: CASSTGTGRNTIYF; CDR3nt: TGTGCCAGCAGCACCGGGACAGGGCGTAACACCATATATTTT
v_gene: TRBV9; d_gene: NA; j_gene: TRBJ1-5; abundance: NA; CDR3aa: CASSVEFFDRPDQPQHF; CDR3nt: TGTGCCAGCAGCGTAGAATTCTTTGACAGGCCCGATCAGCCCCAGCATTTT
v_gene: TRBV7-2; d_gene: TRBD1; j_gene: TRBJ1-2; abundance: NA; CDR3aa: CASSATGYLGYTF; CDR3nt: TGTGCCAGCAGTGCGACAGGGTATCTTGGCTACACCTTC
v_gene: TRBV19; d_gene: TRBD1; j_gene: TRBJ2-3; abundance: NA; CDR3aa: CASSGGWTGKTDTQYF; CDR3nt: TGTGCCAGTAGCGGTGGATGGACAGGGAAAACAGATACGCAGTATTTT
v_gene: TRBV11-2; d_gene: TRBD2; j_gene: TRBJ2-1; abundance: NA; CDR3aa: CASSLSSGGYNEQFF; CDR3nt: TGTGCCAGCAGCTTATCAAGCGGGGGGTACAATGAGCAGTTCTTC
v_gene: TRBV7-6; d_gene: NA; j_gene: TRBJ1-1; abundance: once; CDR3aa: CASSLADSSVEAFF; CDR3nt: TGTGCCAGCAGCTTAGCGGACAGCTCAGTTGAAGCTTTCTTT
v_gene: TRBV16; d_gene: NA; j_gene: TRBJ1-1; abundance: NA; CDR3aa: CASSQHRQNTEAFF; CDR3nt: TGTGCCAGCAGCCAACACCGACAGAACACTGAAGCTTTCTTT
v_gene: TRBV19; d_gene: TRBD1; j_gene: TRBJ1-1; abundance: many; CDR3aa: CASSRDRELEAFF; CDR3nt: TGTGCCAGTAGTCGGGACAGGGAACTAGAAGCTTTCTTT
v_gene: TRBV19; d_gene: TRBD1; j_gene: TRBJ2-5; abundance: once; CDR3aa: CASSSDRAQETQYF; CDR3nt: TGTGCCAGTAGCTCCGACAGGGCTCAAGAGACCCAGTACTTC
v_gene: TRBV9; d_gene: TRBD2; j_gene: TRBJ2-3; abundance: NA; CDR3aa: CASSETSGVSTDTQYF; CDR3nt: TGTGCCAGCAGCGAGACTAGCGGGGTTAGCACAGATACGCAGTATTTT
v_gene: TRBV19; d_gene: TRBD1; j_gene: TRBJ1-1; abundance: NA; CDR3aa: CASNTGTGGTEAFF; CDR3nt: TGTGCCAGTAATACCGGGACAGGGGGGACTGAAGCTTTCTTT
v_gene: TRBV5-1; d_gene: TRBD1; j_gene: TRBJ2-2; abundance: NA; CDR3aa: CASSPGTGGTGELFF; CDR3nt: TGCGCCAGCAGCCCTGGGACAGGGGGCACCGGGGAGCTGTTTTTT
v_gene: TRBV28; d_gene: TRBD1; j_gene: TRBJ1-2; abundance: few; CDR3aa: CASTNRYIRGDYGYTF; CDR3nt: TGTGCCAGCACAAATAGATACATCAGGGGGGACTATGGCTACACCTTC
v_gene: TRBV4-1; d_gene: TRBD1; j_gene: TRBJ1-2; abundance: few; CDR3aa: CASSQAGQGINGYTF; CDR3nt: TGCGCCAGCAGCCAGGCGGGACAGGGGATCAATGGCTACACCTTC
v_gene: TRBV2; d_gene: TRBD1; j_gene: TRBJ1-6; abundance: NA; CDR3aa: CASRVTGARSPLHF; CDR3nt: TGTGCCAGCAGGGTAACAGGGGCTCGATCACCCCTCCACTTT
v_gene: TRBV11-3; d_gene: TRBD2; j_gene: TRBJ2-1; abundance: many; CDR3aa: CASSFRSGTTNEQFF; CDR3nt: TGTGCCAGCAGCTTTAGAAGTGGGACTACCAATGAGCAGTTCTTC
v_gene: TRBV5-1; d_gene: NA; j_gene: TRBJ2-7; abundance: NA; CDR3aa: CASSRDKSYEQYF; CDR3nt: TGCGCCAGCAGCCGGGACAAATCCTACGAGCAGTACTTC
v_gene: TRBV29-1; d_gene: NA; j_gene: TRBJ2-1; abundance: NA; CDR3aa: CSVEETPRGNEQFF; CDR3nt: TGCAGCGTTGAAGAGACCCCCAGAGGCAATGAGCAGTTCTTC
v_gene: TRBV11-2; d_gene: TRBD1; j_gene: TRBJ1-4; abundance: NA; CDR3aa: CASSPTGAEKLFF; CDR3nt: TGTGCCAGCAGCCCGACAGGGGCCGAAAAACTGTTTTTT
v_gene: TRBV13; d_gene: NA; j_gene: TRBJ2-3; abundance: NA; CDR3aa: CASSLVPSVSTDTQYF; CDR3nt: TGTGCCAGCAGCTTAGTGCCTAGCGTCAGCACAGATACGCAGTATTTT
v_gene: TRBV3-1/TRBV3-2; d_gene: TRBD1; j_gene: TRBJ2-5; abundance: NA; CDR3aa: CASSQGMNARGSGETQYF; CDR3nt: TGTGCCAGCAGCCAAGGAATGAACGCCAGGGGGTCAGGGGAGACCCAGTACTTC
v_gene: TRBV29-1; d_gene: NA; j_gene: TRBJ1-2; abundance: once; CDR3aa: CSVESATGGGYTF; CDR3nt: TGCAGCGTTGAATCGGCGACAGGAGGCGGCTACACCTTC
v_gene: TRBV7-2; d_gene: NA; j_gene: TRBJ1-5; abundance: NA; CDR3aa: CASSQNRDQPQHF; CDR3nt: TGTGCCAGCAGTCAAAACAGAGATCAGCCCCAGCATTTT